This T cell receptor (beta chain) stems from a study of graft-versus-host responses after intestinal transplantation. The wider study: Each recipient received anti-thymocyte globulin induction, then tacrolimus and steroids for roughly 3 years. Study results and caveats: Maximum circulating GvH clone levels tracked with early post-transplant HvG decreases.

Using immunoSEQ multiplex PCR, the repertoire was profiled, and TCRdb retains in-frame clones only, with some absent. This sample has approximately 120,000 clones; 85% to 95% occur once, and the top ten carry about 0.16%. About this clone: Its specificity is not known.

Trimming stripped 1 base from V and 0 bases from J, with 13 bases between. CDR1 is MNHNS and CDR2 is SASEGT in the germline V gene. This CDR3 spans 17 amino acids. The material was unstimulated CD4+ T cells sorted from spleen or lymph node cells, obtained before intestinal transplant. The chain joins TRBV6-1 to TRBJ1-5; no reliable D call. This TCR came from a human donor who received an intestinal transplant. The CDR3 sequence is CASSEDRAGYSNQPQHF. The DNA for the CDR3 is TGTGCCAGCAGTGAAGATAGGGCGGGCTATAGCAATCAGCCCCAGCATTTT.